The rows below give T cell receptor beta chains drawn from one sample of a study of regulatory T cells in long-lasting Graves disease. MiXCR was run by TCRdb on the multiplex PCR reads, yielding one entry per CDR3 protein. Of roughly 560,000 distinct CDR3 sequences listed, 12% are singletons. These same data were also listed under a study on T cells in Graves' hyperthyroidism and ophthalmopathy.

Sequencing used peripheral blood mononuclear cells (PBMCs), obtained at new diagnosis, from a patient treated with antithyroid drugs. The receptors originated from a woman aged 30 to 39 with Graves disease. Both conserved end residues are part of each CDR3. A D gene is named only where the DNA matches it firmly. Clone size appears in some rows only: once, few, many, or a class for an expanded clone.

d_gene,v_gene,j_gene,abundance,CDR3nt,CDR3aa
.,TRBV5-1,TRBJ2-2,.,TGCGCCAGCAGCAAGGACCCGAACACCGGGGAGCTGTTTTTT,CASSKDPNTGELFF
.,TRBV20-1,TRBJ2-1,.,TGCAGTGCTAGAGATCTTATGAACAATGAGCAGTTCTTC,CSARDLMNNEQFF
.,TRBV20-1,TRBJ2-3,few,TGCAGTGCTAGTGGGGGCAGGGGAGGGACAGATACGCAGTATTTT,CSASGGRGGTDTQYF
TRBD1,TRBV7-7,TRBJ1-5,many,TGTGCTAGCAGCTGCGGACAGGGTAATTTAAATCAGCCCCAGCATTTT,CASSCGQGNLNQPQHF
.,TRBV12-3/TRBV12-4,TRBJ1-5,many,TGTGCCAGCAGTTTGGCATATAGCAATCAGCCCCAGCATTTT,CASSLAYSNQPQHF
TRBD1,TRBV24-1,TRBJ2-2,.,TGTGCCACCAGTGATTTGACAGGGGGACGCACCGGGGAGCTGTTTTTT,CATSDLTGGRTGELFF
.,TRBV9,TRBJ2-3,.,TGTGCCAGCAGCTTCCGCGATCCGGTTCGAGGTGGTGGCACAGATACGCAGTATTTT,CASSFRDPVRGGGTDTQYF
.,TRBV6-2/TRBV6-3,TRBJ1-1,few,TGTGCCAGCAGTGAACTGAGGAAAGCTTTCTTT,CASSELRKAFF
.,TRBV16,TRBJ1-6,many,TGTGCCAGCAGCCAGGTATCGAGGGACTCACCCCTCCACTTT,CASSQVSRDSPLHF
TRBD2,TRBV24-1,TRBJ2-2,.,TGTGCCACCAGTGATTTCGGCGGGAGTGGCACCGGGGAGCTGTTTTTT,CATSDFGGSGTGELFF
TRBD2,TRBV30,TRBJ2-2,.,TGTGCCTGGAGTGCCTATCGGGCTAGCGGGAGATCGGGCACCGGGGAGCTGTTTTTT,CAWSAYRASGRSGTGELFF
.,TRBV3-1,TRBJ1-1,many,TGTGCCAGCAGCCACAAAGGAGTCAATGAAGCTTTCTTT,CASSHKGVNEAFF
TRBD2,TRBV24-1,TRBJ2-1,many,TGTGCCACCAGTGATTTTCCGGGAGGGCCGAGGAGTGAGCAGTTCTTC,CATSDFPGGPRSEQFF
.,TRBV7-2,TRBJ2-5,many,TGTGCCAGCAGCTTCAGCGGCCTCCAAGAGACCCAGTACTTC,CASSFSGLQETQYF
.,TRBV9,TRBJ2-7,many,TGTGCCAGCAGCGTTCAGTGGAGGAGTGGGTCCTACGAGCAGTACTTC,CASSVQWRSGSYEQYF
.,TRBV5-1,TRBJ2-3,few,TGCGCCAGCAGCTTGGGGACAGTCACAGATACGCAGTATTTT,CASSLGTVTDTQYF
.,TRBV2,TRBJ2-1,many,TGTGCCAGCAGTGAATTTTACGTCCGCAATGAGCAGTTCTTC,CASSEFYVRNEQFF
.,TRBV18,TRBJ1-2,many,TGTGCCAGCTCACACGGGACGTCCTATGGCTACACCTTC,CASSHGTSYGYTF
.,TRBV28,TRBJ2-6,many,TGTGCCAGCAGCACAACAGGTTCTGGGGCCAACGTCCTGACTTTC,CASSTTGSGANVLTF
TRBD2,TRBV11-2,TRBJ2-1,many,TGTGCCAGCAGCTTCCCAGCGGGAGGGACGAGCTCCTACAATGAGCAGTTCTTC,CASSFPAGGTSSYNEQFF
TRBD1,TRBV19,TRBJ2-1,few,TGTGCCAGTACCCCCCTCGGGGGACAGGGGCTTCTCAATGAGCAGTTCTTC,CASTPLGGQGLLNEQFF
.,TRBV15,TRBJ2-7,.,TGTGCCACCAGCAGAGACAGGGGGGGGTATGACGAGCAGTACTTC,CATSRDRGGYDEQYF
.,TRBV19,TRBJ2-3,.,TGTGCCAGCAGCGGTATGGATACGCAGTATTTT,CASSGMDTQYF
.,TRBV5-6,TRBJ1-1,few,TGTGCCAGCAGCTTGTTATCAGGGGTGACTGAAGCTTTCTTT,CASSLLSGVTEAFF
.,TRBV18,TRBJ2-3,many,TGTGCCAGCTCACCAACTCTTTCTGGGGCAGATACGCAGTATTTT,CASSPTLSGADTQYF
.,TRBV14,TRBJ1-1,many,TGTGCCAGCAGCCACCGGGCCACTGAAGCTTTCTTT,CASSHRATEAFF
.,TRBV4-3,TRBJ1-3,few,TGCGCCAGCAGCCACGCCGACAGCCCTGGAAACACCATATATTTT,CASSHADSPGNTIYF
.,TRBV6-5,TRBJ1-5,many,TGTGCCAGCAGTTACTCAGGGCAGGCTAATCAGCCCCAGCATTTT,CASSYSGQANQPQHF
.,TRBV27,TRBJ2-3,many,TGTGCCAGCAGTGCCTCGGGAGTGCGGACAGATACGCAGTATTTT,CASSASGVRTDTQYF
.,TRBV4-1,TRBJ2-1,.,TGCGCCAGCAGCCATCGCCTAGGGAGCTCCTACAATGAGCAGTTCTTC,CASSHRLGSSYNEQFF
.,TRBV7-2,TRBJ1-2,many,TGTGCCAGCAGCTCCCGGGTTGGCTACACCTTC,CASSSRVGYTF
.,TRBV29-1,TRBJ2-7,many,TGCAGCGCTGCAGGGGCGGGAGCGGGCGATGGATACGAGCAGTACTTC,CSAAGAGAGDGYEQYF
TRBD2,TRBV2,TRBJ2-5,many,TGTGCCAGCAGCGGGGGACTAGTGGAGACCCAGTACTTC,CASSGGLVETQYF
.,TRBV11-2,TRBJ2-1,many,TGTGCCAGCAGCGGAGCTAGCGATGAGCAGTTCTTC,CASSGASDEQFF
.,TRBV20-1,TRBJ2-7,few,TGCAGTGCTAGAGATTTTCAAGCCACCTACGAGCAGTACTTC,CSARDFQATYEQYF
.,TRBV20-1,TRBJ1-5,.,TGCAGTGCTAAGTGGCTGGGGAGCAATCAGCCCCAGCATTTT,CSAKWLGSNQPQHF
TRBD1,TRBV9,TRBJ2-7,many,TGTGCCAGCAGCGTAGACAGGGGCCACTACGAGCAGTACTTC,CASSVDRGHYEQYF
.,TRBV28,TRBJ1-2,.,TGTGCCAGCAGTTTAAGTTTAATCGGCGGATATGGCTACACCTTC,CASSLSLIGGYGYTF
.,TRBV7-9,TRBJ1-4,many,TGTGCCAGCAGCGAATCGGCCCTTCCTAATGAAAAACTGTTTTTT,CASSESALPNEKLFF
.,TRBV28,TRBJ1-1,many,TGTGCCAGCACTCGGATTATAGAAACTGAAGCTTTCTTT,CASTRIIETEAFF
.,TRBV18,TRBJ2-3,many,TGTGCCAGCTCACCGACACGGGGAATCACAGATACGCAGTATTTT,CASSPTRGITDTQYF
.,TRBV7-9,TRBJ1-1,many,TGTGCCAGCACCGACAGCCTTAACACTGAAGCTTTCTTT,CASTDSLNTEAFF
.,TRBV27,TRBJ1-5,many,TGTGCCAGCCGAACACTCAGGAGCAATCAGCCCCAGCATTTT,CASRTLRSNQPQHF
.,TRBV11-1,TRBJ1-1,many,TGTGCCAGCAGCTTAGGACAGGCGAACACTGAAGCTTTCTTT,CASSLGQANTEAFF
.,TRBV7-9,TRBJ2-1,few,TGTGCCAGCAGCTCACAGATGGGACCTGCCTACAATGAGCAGTTCTTC,CASSSQMGPAYNEQFF
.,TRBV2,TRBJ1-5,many,TGTGCCAGCAGTGTTATCCTGAGCAATCAGCCCCAGCATTTT,CASSVILSNQPQHF
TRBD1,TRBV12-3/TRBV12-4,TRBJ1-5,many,TGTGCCAGCAGTTTCTCCCGCGACAGGGGGTATCAGCCCCAGCATTTT,CASSFSRDRGYQPQHF
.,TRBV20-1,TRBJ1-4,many,TGCAGTGCTAGAGATTCCCGGGGGGCAGATGAAAAACTGTTTTTT,CSARDSRGADEKLFF
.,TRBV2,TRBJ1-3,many,TGTGCCAGCGCGACTCCCGGGACGGGGGCTGGAAACACCATATATTTT,CASATPGTGAGNTIYF
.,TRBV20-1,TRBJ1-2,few,TGCAGTGCTAATTCCGGGACGAAGACTGGCTACACCTTC,CSANSGTKTGYTF
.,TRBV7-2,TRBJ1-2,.,TGTGCCAGCAGCTTAGCGTTAGCGGAAACAGGGTACGGCTACACCTTC,CASSLALAETGYGYTF
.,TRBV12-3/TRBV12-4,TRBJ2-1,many,TGTGCCAGCAGACCTAGCGCGGTAACCTACAATGAGCAGTTCTTC,CASRPSAVTYNEQFF
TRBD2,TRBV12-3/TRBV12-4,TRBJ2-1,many,TGTGCCAGCATCACTCCGGGACTAGAAAACCAAGAGCAGTTCTTC,CASITPGLENQEQFF
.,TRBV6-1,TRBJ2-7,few,TGTGCCAGCAGTATTCCAGAGATGTACGAGCAGTACTTC,CASSIPEMYEQYF
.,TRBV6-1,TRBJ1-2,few,TGTGCCAGCAGAGTTGGGTGGAGCTCTGGTGGCTACACCTTC,CASRVGWSSGGYTF
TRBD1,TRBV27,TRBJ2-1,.,TGTGCCAGCAGTTTATCTCAGGGGGCTTGGAATGAGCAGTTCTTC,CASSLSQGAWNEQFF
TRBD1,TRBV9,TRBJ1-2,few,TGTGCCAGCAGCGTAGCGGGACAGAACTATGGCTACACCTTC,CASSVAGQNYGYTF
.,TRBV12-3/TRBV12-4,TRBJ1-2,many,TGTGCCAGCAGTACTGACCTTAGTACGCGGGGCTACACCTTC,CASSTDLSTRGYTF
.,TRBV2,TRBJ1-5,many,TGTGCCAGCAGTGAACGCAGGGAAGGTCAGCCCCAGCATTTT,CASSERREGQPQHF